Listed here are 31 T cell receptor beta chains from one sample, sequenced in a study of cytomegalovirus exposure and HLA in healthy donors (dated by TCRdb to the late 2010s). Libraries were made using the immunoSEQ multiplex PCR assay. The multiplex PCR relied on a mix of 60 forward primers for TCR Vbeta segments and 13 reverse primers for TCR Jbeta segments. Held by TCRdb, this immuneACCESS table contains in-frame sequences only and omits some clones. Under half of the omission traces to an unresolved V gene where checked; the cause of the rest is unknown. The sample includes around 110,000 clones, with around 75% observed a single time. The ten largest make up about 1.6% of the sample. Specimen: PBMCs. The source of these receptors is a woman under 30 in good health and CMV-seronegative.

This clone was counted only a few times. CDR3 nucleotides: TGCGCCAGCAGCCAACACCTTTCTAGCGGGGGAGGTGGTGAGCAGTTCTTC. This codes for CASSQHLSSGGGGEQFF. This chain uses TRBV5-1 with TRBJ2-1, with TRBD2 matching over 10 bases. Trimming took 4 bases from V and 9 from J; bases not matched to a gene: 16. Germline-derived CDR1 and CDR2 are SGHRS and YFSETQ. The CDR3 has 17 amino acids. Combining the CDR3 with reference TRBV5-1 and TRBJ2-1 gives the whole variable domain KAGVTQTPRYLIKTRGQQVTLSCSPISGHRSVSWYQQTPGQGLQFLFEYFSETQRNKGNFPGRFSGRQFSNSRSEMNVSTLELGDSALYLCASSQHLSSGGGGEQFFGPGTRLTVL.

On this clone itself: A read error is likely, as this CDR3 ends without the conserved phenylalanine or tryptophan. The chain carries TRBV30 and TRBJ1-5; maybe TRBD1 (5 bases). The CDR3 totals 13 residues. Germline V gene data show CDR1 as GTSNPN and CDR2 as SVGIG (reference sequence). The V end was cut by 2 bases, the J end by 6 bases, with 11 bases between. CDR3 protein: CAWSQGITQPQHV. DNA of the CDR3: TGTGCCTGGAGTCAGGGTATCACTCAGCCCCAGCATGTT.

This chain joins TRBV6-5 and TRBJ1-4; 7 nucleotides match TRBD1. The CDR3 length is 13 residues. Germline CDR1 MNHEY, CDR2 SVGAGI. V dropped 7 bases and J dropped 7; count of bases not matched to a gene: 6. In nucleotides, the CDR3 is TGTGCCAGCAACTCCGGGACAGCTGAAAAACTGTTTTTT. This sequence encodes CASNSGTAEKLFF.

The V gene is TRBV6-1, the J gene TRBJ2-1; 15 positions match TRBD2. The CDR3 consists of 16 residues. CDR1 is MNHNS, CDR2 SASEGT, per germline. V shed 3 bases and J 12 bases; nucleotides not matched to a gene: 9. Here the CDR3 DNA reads TGTGCCAGCAGTGACCCCGGACTAGCGGGGGGGGTTGGGCAGTTCTTC. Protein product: CASSDPGLAGGVGQFF.

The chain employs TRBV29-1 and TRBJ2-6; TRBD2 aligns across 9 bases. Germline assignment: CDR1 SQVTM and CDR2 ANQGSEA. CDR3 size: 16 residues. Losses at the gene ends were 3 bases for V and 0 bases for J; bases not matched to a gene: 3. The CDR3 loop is CSVELAGSSGANVLTF. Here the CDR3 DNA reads TGCAGCGTTGAGCTAGCGGGGAGCTCTGGGGCCAACGTCCTGACTTTC.

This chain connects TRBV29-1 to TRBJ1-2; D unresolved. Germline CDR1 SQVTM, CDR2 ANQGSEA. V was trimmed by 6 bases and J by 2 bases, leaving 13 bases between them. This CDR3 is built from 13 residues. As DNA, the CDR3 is TGCAGCGTAGCCTCGACTCCGAACTATGGCTACACCTTC. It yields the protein CSVASTPNYGYTF. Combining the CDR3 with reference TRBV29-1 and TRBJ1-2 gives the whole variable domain SAVISQKPSRDICQRGTSLTIQCQVDSQVTMMFWYRQQPGQSLTLIATANQGSEATYESGFVIDKFPISRPNLTFSTLTVSNMSPEDSSIYLCSVASTPNYGYTFGSGTRLTVV.

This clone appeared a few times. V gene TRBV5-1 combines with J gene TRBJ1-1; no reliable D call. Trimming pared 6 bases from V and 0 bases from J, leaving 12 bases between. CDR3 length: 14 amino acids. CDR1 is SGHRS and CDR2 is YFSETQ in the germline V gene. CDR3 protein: CASKRHVMNTEAFF. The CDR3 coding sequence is TGCGCCAGCAAAAGACATGTAATGAACACTGAAGCTTTCTTT. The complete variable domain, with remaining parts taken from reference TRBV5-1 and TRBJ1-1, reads KAGVTQTPRYLIKTRGQQVTLSCSPISGHRSVSWYQQTPGQGLQFLFEYFSETQRNKGNFPGRFSGRQFSNSRSEMNVSTLELGDSALYLCASKRHVMNTEAFFGQGTRLTVV.

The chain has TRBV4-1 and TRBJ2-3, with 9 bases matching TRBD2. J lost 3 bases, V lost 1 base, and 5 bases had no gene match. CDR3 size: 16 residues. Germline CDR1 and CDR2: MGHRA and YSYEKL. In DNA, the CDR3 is TGCGCCAGCAGCCAAGGGGTTAGCGGGGGAACAGATACGCAGTATTTT. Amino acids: CASSQGVSGGTDTQYF.

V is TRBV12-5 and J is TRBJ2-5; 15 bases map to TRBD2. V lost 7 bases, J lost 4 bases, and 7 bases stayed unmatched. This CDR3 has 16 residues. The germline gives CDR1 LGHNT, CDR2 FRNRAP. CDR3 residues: CASALGLAGGLETQYF. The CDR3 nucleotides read TGTGCTAGTGCCTTGGGACTAGCGGGGGGTCTAGAGACCCAGTACTTC.

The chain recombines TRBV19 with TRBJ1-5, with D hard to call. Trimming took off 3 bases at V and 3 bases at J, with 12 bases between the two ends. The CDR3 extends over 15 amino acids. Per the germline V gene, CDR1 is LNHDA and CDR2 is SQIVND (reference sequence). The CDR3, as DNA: TGTGCCAGTAGTATCCGACTAGGGTACAATCAGCCCCAGCATTTT. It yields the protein CASSIRLGYNQPQHF.

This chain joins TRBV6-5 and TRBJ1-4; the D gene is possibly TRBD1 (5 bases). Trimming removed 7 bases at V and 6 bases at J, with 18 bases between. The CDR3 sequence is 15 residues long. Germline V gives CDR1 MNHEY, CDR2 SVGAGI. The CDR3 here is CASKIWGQGDEKLFF. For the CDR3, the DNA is TGTGCCAGCAAAATTTGGGGTCAGGGTGATGAAAAACTGTTTTTT.

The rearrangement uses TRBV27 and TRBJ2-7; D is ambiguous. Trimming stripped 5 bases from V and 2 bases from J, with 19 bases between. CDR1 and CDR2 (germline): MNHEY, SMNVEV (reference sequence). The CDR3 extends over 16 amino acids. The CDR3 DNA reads TGTGCCAGCAGTCCTCACCCCTATTTAGCCCCCTACGAGCAGTACTTC. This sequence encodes CASSPHPYLAPYEQYF.

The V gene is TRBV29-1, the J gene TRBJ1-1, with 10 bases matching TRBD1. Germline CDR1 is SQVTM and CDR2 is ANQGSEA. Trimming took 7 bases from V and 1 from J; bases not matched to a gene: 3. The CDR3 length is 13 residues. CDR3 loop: CSGWDRGNTEAFF. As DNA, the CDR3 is TGCAGCGGGTGGGACAGGGGGAACACTGAAGCTTTCTTT.

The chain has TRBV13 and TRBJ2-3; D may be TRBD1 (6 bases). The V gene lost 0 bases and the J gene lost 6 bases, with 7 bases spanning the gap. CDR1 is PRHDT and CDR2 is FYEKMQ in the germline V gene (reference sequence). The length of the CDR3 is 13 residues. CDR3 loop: CASSLGDRDTQYF. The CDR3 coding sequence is TGTGCCAGCAGCTTAGGAGACAGGGATACGCAGTATTTT.

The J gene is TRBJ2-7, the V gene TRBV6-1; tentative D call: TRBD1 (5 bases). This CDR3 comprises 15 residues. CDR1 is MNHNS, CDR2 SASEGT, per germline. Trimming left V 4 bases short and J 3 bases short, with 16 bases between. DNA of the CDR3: TGTGCCAGCAGTGCGCTAGACAGTGATAACTACGAGCAGTACTTC. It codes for CASSALDSDNYEQYF.

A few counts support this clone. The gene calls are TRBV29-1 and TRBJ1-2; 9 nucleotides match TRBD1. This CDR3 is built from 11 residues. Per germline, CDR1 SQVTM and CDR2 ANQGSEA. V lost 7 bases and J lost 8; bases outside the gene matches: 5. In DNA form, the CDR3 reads TGCAGCGCAGGACAGGGGCCCGGCTACACCTTC. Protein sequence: CSAGQGPGYTF.

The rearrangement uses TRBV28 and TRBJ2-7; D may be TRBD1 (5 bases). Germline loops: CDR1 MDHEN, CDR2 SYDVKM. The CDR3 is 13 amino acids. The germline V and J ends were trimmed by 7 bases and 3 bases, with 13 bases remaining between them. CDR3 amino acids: CASTPDKYYEQYF. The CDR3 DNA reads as TGTGCCAGCACCCCGGACAAGTACTACGAGCAGTACTTC.

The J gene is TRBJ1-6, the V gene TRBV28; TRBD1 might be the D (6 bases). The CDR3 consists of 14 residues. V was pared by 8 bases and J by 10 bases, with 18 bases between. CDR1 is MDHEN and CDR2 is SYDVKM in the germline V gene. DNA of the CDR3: TGTGCCAGCCAATTAAGGGGGTCTGAATCACCCCTCCACTTT. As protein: CASQLRGSESPLHF. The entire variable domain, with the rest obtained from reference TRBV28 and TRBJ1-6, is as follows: DVKVTQSSRYLVKRTGEKVFLECVQDMDHENMFWYRQDPGLGLRLIYFSYDVKMKEKGDIPEGYSVSREKKERFSLILESASTNQTSMYLCASQLRGSESPLHFGNGTRLTVT.

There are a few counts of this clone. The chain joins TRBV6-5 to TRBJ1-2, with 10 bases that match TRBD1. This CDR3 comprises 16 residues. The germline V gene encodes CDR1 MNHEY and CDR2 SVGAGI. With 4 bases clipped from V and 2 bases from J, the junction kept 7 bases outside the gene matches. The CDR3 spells CASSSDRGRGNYGYTF. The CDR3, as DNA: TGTGCCAGCAGTTCTGACAGGGGGCGAGGGAACTATGGCTACACCTTC.

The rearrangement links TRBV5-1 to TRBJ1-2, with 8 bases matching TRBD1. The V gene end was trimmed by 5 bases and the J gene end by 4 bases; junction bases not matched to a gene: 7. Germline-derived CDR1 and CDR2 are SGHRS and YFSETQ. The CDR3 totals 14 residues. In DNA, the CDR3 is TGCGCCAGCAGTATGGACAGGGACTTCTATGGCTACACCTTC. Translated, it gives CASSMDRDFYGYTF. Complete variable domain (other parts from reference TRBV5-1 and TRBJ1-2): KAGVTQTPRYLIKTRGQQVTLSCSPISGHRSVSWYQQTPGQGLQFLFEYFSETQRNKGNFPGRFSGRQFSNSRSEMNVSTLELGDSALYLCASSMDRDFYGYTFGSGTRLTVV.

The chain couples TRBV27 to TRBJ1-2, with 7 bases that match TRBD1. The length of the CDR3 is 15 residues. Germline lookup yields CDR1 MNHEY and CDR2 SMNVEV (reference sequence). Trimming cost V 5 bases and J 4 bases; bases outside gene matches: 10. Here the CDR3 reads CASSPRTGTTYGYTF. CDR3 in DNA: TGTGCCAGCAGTCCGCGGACAGGTACAACCTATGGCTACACCTTC.

CDR3 DNA sequence: TGTGCCAGCAGAAGGACTAGCGGGGGATACTACAATGAGCAGTTCTTC. This sequence encodes CASRRTSGGYYNEQFF. The chain employs TRBV28 and TRBJ2-1; 13 bases are a match to TRBD2. V gave up 6 bases and J gave up 3 bases; unmatched junction bases: 5. This CDR3 region has 16 residues. CDR1 and CDR2 (germline): MDHEN, SYDVKM.

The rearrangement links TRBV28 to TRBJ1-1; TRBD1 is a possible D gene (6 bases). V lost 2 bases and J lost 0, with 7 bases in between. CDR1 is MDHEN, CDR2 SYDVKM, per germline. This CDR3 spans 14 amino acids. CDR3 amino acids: CASSLTGLNTEAFF. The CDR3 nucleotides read TGTGCCAGCAGTTTAACAGGGCTGAACACTGAAGCTTTCTTT.

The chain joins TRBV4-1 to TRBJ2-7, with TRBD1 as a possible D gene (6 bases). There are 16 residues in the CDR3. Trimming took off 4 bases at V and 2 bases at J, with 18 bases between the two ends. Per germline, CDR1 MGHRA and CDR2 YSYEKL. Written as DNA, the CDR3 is TGCGCCAGCAGCCCGCGTGAATCCGGGACAACCTACGAGCAGTACTTC. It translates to CASSPRESGTTYEQYF.

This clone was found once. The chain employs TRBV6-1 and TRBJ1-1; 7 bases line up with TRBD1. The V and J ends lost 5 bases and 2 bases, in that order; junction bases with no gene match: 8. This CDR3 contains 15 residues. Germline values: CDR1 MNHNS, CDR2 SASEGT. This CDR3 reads CASSPRGALNTEAFF. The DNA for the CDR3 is TGTGCCAGCAGTCCCAGGGGGGCCCTAAACACTGAAGCTTTCTTT.

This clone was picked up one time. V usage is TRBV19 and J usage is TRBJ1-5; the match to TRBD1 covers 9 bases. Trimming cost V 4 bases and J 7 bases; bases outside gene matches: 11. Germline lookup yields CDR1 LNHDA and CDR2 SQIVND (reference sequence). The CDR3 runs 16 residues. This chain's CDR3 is CASSKEGTGKGQPQHF. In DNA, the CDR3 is TGTGCCAGTAGTAAAGAAGGGACAGGGAAGGGCCAGCCCCAGCATTTT.

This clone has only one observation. DNA for the CDR3: TGTGCCAGCAGTGAATTAAGGGGAGGCACTGAAGCTTTCTTT. Its translation is CASSELRGGTEAFF. The chain couples TRBV2 to TRBJ1-1, with D maybe TRBD1 (5 bases). The ends were cut back, 2 bases at V and 4 bases at J, with 11 bases in the middle. Germline CDR1 reads SNHLY; CDR2 reads FYNNEI. This CDR3 has 14 residues.

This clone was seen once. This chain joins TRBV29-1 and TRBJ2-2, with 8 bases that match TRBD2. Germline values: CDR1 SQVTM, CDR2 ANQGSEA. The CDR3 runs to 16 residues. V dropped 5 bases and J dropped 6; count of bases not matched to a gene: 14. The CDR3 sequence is CSVIPGRGLTPGELFF. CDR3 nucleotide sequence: TGCAGCGTTATCCCCGGGAGGGGACTTACTCCCGGGGAGCTGTTTTTT.

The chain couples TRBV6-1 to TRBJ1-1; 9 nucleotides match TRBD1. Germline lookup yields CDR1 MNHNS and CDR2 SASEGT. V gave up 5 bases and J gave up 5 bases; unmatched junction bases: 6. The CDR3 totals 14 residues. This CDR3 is CASSRDRERTEAFF. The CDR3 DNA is TGTGCCAGCAGTCGGGACAGGGAGAGAACTGAAGCTTTCTTT.

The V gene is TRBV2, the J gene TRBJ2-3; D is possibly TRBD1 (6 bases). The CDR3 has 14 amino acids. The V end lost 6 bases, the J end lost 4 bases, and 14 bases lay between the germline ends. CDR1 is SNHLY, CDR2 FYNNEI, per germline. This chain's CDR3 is CASRPTPGADTQYF. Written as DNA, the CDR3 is TGTGCCAGCAGGCCTACCCCAGGGGCAGATACGCAGTATTTT.

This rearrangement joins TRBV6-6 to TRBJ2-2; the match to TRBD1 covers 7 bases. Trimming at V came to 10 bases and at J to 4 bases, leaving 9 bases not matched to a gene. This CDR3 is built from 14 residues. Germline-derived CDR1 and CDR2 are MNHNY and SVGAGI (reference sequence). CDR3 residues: CATKTGSITGELFF. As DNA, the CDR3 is TGTGCCACAAAGACAGGGAGCATCACCGGGGAGCTGTTTTTT.